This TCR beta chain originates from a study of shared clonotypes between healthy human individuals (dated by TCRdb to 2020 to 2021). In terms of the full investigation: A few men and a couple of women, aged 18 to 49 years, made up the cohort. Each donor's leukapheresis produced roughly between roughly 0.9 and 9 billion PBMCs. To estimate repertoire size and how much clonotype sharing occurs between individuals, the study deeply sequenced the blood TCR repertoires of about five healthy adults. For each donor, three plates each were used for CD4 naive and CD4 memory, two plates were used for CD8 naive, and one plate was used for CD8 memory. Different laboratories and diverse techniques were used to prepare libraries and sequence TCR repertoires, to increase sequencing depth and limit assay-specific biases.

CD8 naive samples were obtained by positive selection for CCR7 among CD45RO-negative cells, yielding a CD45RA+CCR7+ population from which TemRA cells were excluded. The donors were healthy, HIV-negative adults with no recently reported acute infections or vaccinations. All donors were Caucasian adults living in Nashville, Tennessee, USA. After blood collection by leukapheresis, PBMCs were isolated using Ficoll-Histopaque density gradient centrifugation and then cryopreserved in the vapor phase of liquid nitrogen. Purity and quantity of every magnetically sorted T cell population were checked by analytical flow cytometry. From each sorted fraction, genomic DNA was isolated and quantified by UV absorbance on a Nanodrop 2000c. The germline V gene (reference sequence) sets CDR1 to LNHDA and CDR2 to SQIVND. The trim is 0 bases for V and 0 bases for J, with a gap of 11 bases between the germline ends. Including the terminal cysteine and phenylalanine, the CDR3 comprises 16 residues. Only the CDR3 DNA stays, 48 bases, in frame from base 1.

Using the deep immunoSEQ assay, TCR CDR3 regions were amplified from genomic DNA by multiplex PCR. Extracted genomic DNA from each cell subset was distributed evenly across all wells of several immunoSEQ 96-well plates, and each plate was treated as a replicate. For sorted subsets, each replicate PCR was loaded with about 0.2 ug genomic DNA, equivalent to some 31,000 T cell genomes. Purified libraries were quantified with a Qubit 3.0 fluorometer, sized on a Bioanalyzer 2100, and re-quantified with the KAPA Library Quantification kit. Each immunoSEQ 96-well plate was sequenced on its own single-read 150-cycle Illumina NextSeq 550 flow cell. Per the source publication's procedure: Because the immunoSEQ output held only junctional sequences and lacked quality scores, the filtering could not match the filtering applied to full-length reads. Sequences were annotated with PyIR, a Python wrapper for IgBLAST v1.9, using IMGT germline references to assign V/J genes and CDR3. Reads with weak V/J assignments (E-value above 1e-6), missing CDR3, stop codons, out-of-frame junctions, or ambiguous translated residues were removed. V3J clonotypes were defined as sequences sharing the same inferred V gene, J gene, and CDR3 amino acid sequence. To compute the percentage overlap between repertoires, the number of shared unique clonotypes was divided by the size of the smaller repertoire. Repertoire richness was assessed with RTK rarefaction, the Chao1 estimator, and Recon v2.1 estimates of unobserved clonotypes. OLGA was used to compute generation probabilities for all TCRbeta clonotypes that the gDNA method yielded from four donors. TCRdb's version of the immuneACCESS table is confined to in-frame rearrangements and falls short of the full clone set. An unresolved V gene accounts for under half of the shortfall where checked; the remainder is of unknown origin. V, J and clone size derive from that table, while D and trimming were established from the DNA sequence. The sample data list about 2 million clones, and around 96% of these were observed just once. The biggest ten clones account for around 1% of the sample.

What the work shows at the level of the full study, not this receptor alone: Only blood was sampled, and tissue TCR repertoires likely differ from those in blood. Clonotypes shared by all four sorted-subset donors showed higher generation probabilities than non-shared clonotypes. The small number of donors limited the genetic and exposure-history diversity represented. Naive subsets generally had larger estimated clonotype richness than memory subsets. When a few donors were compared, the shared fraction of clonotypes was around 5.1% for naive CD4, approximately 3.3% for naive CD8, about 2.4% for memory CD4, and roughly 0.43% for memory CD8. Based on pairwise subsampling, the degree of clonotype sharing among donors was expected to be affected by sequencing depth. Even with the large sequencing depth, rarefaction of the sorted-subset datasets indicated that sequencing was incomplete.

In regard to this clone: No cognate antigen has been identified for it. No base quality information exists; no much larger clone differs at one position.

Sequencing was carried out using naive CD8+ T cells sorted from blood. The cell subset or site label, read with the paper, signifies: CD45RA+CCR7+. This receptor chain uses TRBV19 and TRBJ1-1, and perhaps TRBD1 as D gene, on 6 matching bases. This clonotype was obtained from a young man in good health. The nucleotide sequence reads TGTGCCAGTAGTATAGATCTCTGGACAGTGAACACTGAAGCTTTCTTT. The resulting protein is CASSIDLWTVNTEAFF.